The rows below give T cell receptor beta chains drawn from one sample of a study of cytomegalovirus exposure and HLA in healthy donors. The data were produced by immunoSEQ multiplex PCR, yet TCRdb's version contains in-frame clones alone and is incomplete. This sample's table reports more than 140,000 clones. Sequences were obtained from PBMCs. Every receptor here comes from a young woman in good health and CMV-seronegative. Both conserved end residues are part of each CDR3. D genes are given only for firm matches.

V gene: TRBV7-9; J gene: TRBJ2-3; D gene: TRBD2; CDR3 DNA: TGTGCCAGCAGCCTTTGGGGGACTAGCGGGGAAAGCACAGATACGCAGTATTTT; CDR3 protein: CASSLWGTSGESTDTQYF
V gene: TRBV7-8; J gene: TRBJ2-3; D gene: NA; CDR3 DNA: TGTGCCAGCAGCTTAGGAGGGCAGAGCACAGATACGCAGTATTTT; CDR3 protein: CASSLGGQSTDTQYF
V gene: TRBV9; J gene: TRBJ2-5; D gene: TRBD1; CDR3 DNA: TGTGCCAGCAGCGCGCTAACCACGGGACAGCAAGAGACCCAGTACTTC; CDR3 protein: CASSALTTGQQETQYF
V gene: TRBV9; J gene: TRBJ2-5; D gene: NA; CDR3 DNA: TGTGCCAGCAGCCCCCAAGTGGGACTGGAGACCCAGTACTTC; CDR3 protein: CASSPQVGLETQYF
V gene: TRBV7-2; J gene: TRBJ2-1; D gene: TRBD2; CDR3 DNA: TGTGCCAGCAGCTTTTCATCAACTAGCGGGGGGAGCAATGAGCAGTTCTTC; CDR3 protein: CASSFSSTSGGSNEQFF
V gene: TRBV25-1; J gene: TRBJ2-1; D gene: NA; CDR3 DNA: TGTGCCAGCACTGGACCGGGAACAGCTCCGGGTGAGCAGTTCTTC; CDR3 protein: CASTGPGTAPGEQFF
V gene: TRBV11-3; J gene: TRBJ1-1; D gene: NA; CDR3 DNA: TGTGCCAGCAGCCAGATATCGGGGGGGAACACTGAAGCTTTCTTT; CDR3 protein: CASSQISGGNTEAFF
V gene: TRBV18; J gene: TRBJ1-5; D gene: TRBD1; CDR3 DNA: TGTGCCAGCTCTACAGGGGGACACAATCAGCCCCAGCATTTT; CDR3 protein: CASSTGGHNQPQHF
V gene: TRBV18; J gene: TRBJ2-7; D gene: TRBD1; CDR3 DNA: TGTGCCAGCTCGTCAACTAACGCCGGGACAGTCTACGAGCAGTACTTC; CDR3 protein: CASSSTNAGTVYEQYF
V gene: TRBV9; J gene: TRBJ1-1; D gene: NA; CDR3 DNA: TGTGCCAGCAGCGGCGGATGGGAGGTAGTGAGCACTGAAGCTTTCTTT; CDR3 protein: CASSGGWEVVSTEAFF
V gene: TRBV7-6; J gene: TRBJ2-7; D gene: TRBD1; CDR3 DNA: TGTGCCAGCAGCCTTCTGGGGACAGGCCACTACGAGCAGTACTTC; CDR3 protein: CASSLLGTGHYEQYF
V gene: TRBV2; J gene: TRBJ1-2; D gene: NA; CDR3 DNA: TGTGCCAGCAGGGAAGACAGTGGCTACACCTTC; CDR3 protein: CASREDSGYTF
V gene: TRBV5-1; J gene: TRBJ1-4; D gene: NA; CDR3 DNA: TGCGCCAGCAGCCCCAGAGGACAGAAGGATGAAAAACTGTTTTTT; CDR3 protein: CASSPRGQKDEKLFF
V gene: TRBV18; J gene: TRBJ2-3; D gene: NA; CDR3 DNA: TGTGCCAGCTCACCACCGGCGGCAGATACGCAGTATTTT; CDR3 protein: CASSPPAADTQYF
V gene: TRBV10-3; J gene: TRBJ2-7; D gene: NA; CDR3 DNA: TGTGCCACCTCGGGGAACTACGAGCAGTACTTC; CDR3 protein: CATSGNYEQYF
V gene: TRBV5-1; J gene: TRBJ2-7; D gene: TRBD2; CDR3 DNA: TGCGCCAGCAGCTACTTAGCGGGAGCAGGCTACGAGCAGTACTTC; CDR3 protein: CASSYLAGAGYEQYF
V gene: TRBV6-5; J gene: TRBJ2-3; D gene: TRBD2; CDR3 DNA: TGTGCCAGCACCGGCGGGAGGGACACAGATACGCAGTATTTT; CDR3 protein: CASTGGRDTDTQYF